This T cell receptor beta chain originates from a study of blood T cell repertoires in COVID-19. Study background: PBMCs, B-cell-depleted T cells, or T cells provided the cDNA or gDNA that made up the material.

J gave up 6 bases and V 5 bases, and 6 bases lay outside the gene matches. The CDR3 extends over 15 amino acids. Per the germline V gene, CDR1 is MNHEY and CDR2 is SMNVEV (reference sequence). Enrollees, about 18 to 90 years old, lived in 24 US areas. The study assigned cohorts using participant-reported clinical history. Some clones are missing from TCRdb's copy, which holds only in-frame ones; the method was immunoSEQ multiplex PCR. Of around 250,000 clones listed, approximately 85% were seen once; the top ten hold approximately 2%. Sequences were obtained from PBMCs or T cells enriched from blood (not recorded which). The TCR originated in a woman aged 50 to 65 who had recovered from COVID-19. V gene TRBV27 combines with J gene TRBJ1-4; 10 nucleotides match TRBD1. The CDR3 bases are TGTGCCAGCAGTCGCGGGACAGGGGATTATGAAAAACTGTTTTTT. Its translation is CASSRGTGDYEKLFF.